Each of the 18 T cell receptor beta chains below was sequenced from the same sample in a study of identical twins. One entry per CDR3 protein results from TCRdb running MiXCR on the 5' RACE reads. Of some 1,600,000 distinct CDR3 sequences detected, roughly a third appear once; the ten largest clones hold about 0.3%. Sequencing input: cord blood. These receptors came from a newborn girl in good health.

The chain has TRBV20-1 and TRBJ2-5; weak D call: TRBD1 (6 bases). Germline V gene data show CDR1 as DFQATT and CDR2 as SNEGSKA (reference sequence). The CDR3 extends over 13 amino acids. Between the trimmed V and J ends, which lost 3 bases and 11 bases, there was a span of 19 bases. CDR3 in DNA: TGCAGTGCTAGGGGCAGGGGAAGGAATGAGCAGTACTTC. Its translation is CSARGRGRNEQYF.

The DNA of the CDR3 is TGTGCCAGCAGCCAAGAATTGGCAGGGGCGGGAGATACGCAGTATTTT. Translated, it gives CASSQELAGAGDTQYF. The chain employs TRBV3-1 and TRBJ2-3; perhaps TRBD1 as D (6 bases). V lost 0 bases, J lost 5 bases, and 15 bases lay in between. This CDR3 region has 16 residues. Germline CDR1 LGHDT, CDR2 YNNKEL (reference sequence).

V is TRBV5-1 and J is TRBJ2-4; 12 bases agree with TRBD2. The DNA end lines up better with TRBJ2-7; the J call may be wrong. Germline loops: CDR1 SGHRS, CDR2 YFSETQ. The length of the CDR3 is 16 residues. The CDR3 sequence: CASSLASGGVVYEQYF. The CDR3 DNA reads as TGCGCCAGCAGCTTGGCTAGCGGGGGGGTTGTCTACGAGCAGTACTTC.

Only a few counts were recorded for this clonotype. The V gene is TRBV7-2, the J gene TRBJ2-7; D is uncertain. This CDR3 comprises 15 residues. The germline CDR1 and CDR2 sequences are SGHTA and FQGNSA. V lost 2 bases and J 3 bases, leaving 14 bases between the germline ends. This chain's CDR3 is CASSLRPDSNYEQYF. The CDR3 coding sequence is TGTGCCAGCAGCTTACGTCCCGACTCGAACTACGAGCAGTACTTC.

This chain uses TRBV3-1 with TRBJ2-7; the D is unclear. The CDR3 has 18 amino acids. Per germline, CDR1 LGHDT and CDR2 YNNKEL (reference sequence). Trimming cost V 0 bases and J 0 bases, with 18 bases left between them. CDR3 sequence reads: CASSQERRSRSASYEQYF. The CDR3 DNA reads TGTGCCAGCAGCCAAGAGAGACGGAGCCGTTCCGCCTCCTACGAGCAGTACTTC.

About this clonotype itself: This may come from a read error, since a much larger clone is one base off. The rearrangement joins TRBV7-9 to TRBJ2-7, with D uncertain. Germline assignment: CDR1 SEHNR and CDR2 FQNEAQ (reference sequence). Trimming left V 2 bases short and J 7 bases short, with 9 bases between. The CDR3 loop spans 12 amino acids. The CDR3 nucleotides read TGTGCCAGCAGCTTATCCCACAATGAGCAGTACTTC. Translated, it gives CASSLSHNEQYF.

This clonotype was seen a handful of times. This CDR3 is CSARPSGRGADTQYF. CDR3 nucleotides: TGCAGTGCTAGGCCTAGCGGGAGGGGGGCAGATACGCAGTATTTT. V gene TRBV20-1 combines with J gene TRBJ2-3; TRBD2 agrees at 12 bases. Germline V CDR1 and CDR2: DFQATT, SNEGSKA (reference sequence). The V and J ends lost 3 bases and 4 bases, in that order; junction bases with no gene match: 5. This CDR3 contains 15 residues.

The rearrangement uses TRBV27 and TRBJ1-5; no firm D call. The germline V gene encodes CDR1 MNHEY and CDR2 SMNVEV (reference sequence). CDR3 size: 16 residues. V gave up 2 bases and J gave up 0 bases, with 11 bases separating them. The CDR3 DNA reads TGTGCCAGCAGTTTAAATGGGCGTAATAGCAATCAGCCCCAGCATTTT. Its protein is CASSLNGRNSNQPQHF.

This clonotype was detected a few times. This chain links TRBV6-1 with TRBJ2-7; 9 positions agree with TRBD1. The J call may be incorrect, as the DNA end agrees better with TRBJ2-4. There are 17 residues in the CDR3. CDR1 MNHNS and CDR2 SASEGT come from the germline V gene. CDR3 region: CASRGQGQGLGKNIQYF. In DNA form, the CDR3 reads TGTGCCAGCAGGGGGCAGGGACAGGGTTTGGGTAAAAACATTCAGTACTTC.

This chain links TRBV10-3 with TRBJ2-1, with 11 bases identical to TRBD2. Trimming cost V 6 bases and J 0 bases; bases outside gene matches: 7. Germline V gene data show CDR1 as ENHRY and CDR2 as SYGVKD. This CDR3 comprises 17 residues. The CDR3 coding sequence is TGTGCCATCAGACTAGCGGGGGTCCCGAGCTCCTACAATGAGCAGTTCTTC. The encoded protein is CAIRLAGVPSSYNEQFF.

V is TRBV28 and J is TRBJ2-1; tentative D call: TRBD2 (6 bases). Trimming took off 5 bases at V and 0 bases at J, with 14 bases between the two ends. Germline V gene sequence: CDR1 MDHEN, CDR2 SYDVKM. The CDR3 is 16 residues long. The CDR3 protein is CASSPPRGSSYNEQFF. CDR3 coding DNA: TGTGCCAGCAGTCCTCCGCGGGGCAGCTCCTACAATGAGCAGTTCTTC. Variable domain in full (rest from reference TRBV28 and TRBJ2-1): DVKVTQSSRYLVKRTGEKVFLECVQDMDHENMFWYRQDPGLGLRLIYFSYDVKMKEKGDIPEGYSVSREKKERFSLILESASTNQTSMYLCASSPPRGSSYNEQFFGPGTRLTVL.

A few counts support this clonotype. The chain recombines TRBV10-3 with TRBJ1-6; 12 nucleotides agree with TRBD1. Germline V gene sequence: CDR1 ENHRY, CDR2 SYGVKD. The CDR3 spans 16 residues. V lost 4 bases and J lost 10; bases outside the gene matches: 8. CDR3 bases: TGTGCCATCAGTGGGGACAGGGGGCGAAGTGAATCACCCCTCCACTTT. Its protein product is CAISGDRGRSESPLHF.

This clonotype was detected a few times. V and J are TRBV2 and TRBJ2-7; 10 nucleotides line up with TRBD1. There are 15 residues in the CDR3. V lost 6 bases and J lost 6; bases outside the gene matches: 11. CDR1 SNHLY and CDR2 FYNNEI come from the germline V gene. The chain's CDR3 is CASRMLRDRGSEQYF. CDR3 sequence (DNA): TGTGCCAGCAGGATGCTCCGGGACAGGGGTTCCGAGCAGTACTTC.

This clonotype was seen ten or more times. The V and J genes are TRBV11-2 and TRBJ1-6, with D perhaps TRBD1 (5 bases). Looked up from germline, CDR1 is SGHAT and CDR2 is FQNNGV. V was shortened by 5 bases and J by 2 bases, with 10 bases between the two germline ends. The CDR3 sequence is 15 residues long. The CDR3 sequence: CASSRGIPYNSPLHF. In DNA, the CDR3 is TGTGCCAGCAGCAGGGGTATCCCCTATAATTCACCCCTCCACTTT.

In this sample, this clonotype turned up once. The chain recombines TRBV6-2 or TRBV6-3 with TRBJ2-2; 12 positions agree with TRBD2. This CDR3 has 17 amino acids. The V gene end was trimmed by 2 bases and the J gene end by 5 bases; junction bases not matched to a gene: 6. CDR1 is MNHEY, CDR2 SVGEGT, per germline. CDR3 bases: TGTGCCAGCAGTTACCCCGGGACTAGCGGGTTTACCGGGGAGCTGTTTTTT. This gives the protein CASSYPGTSGFTGELFF.

This clonotype was detected ten times or more. The chain has TRBV6-5 and TRBJ2-7; possibly TRBD1 for D (5 bases). Between the trimmed V and J ends, which lost 5 bases and 2 bases, there was a span of 16 bases. Germline V lookup: CDR1 MNHEY, CDR2 SVGAGI. This CDR3 contains 15 residues. CDR3 loop: CASSRVADTPYEQYF. In nucleotides, the CDR3 is TGTGCCAGCAGTCGCGTCGCGGACACTCCCTACGAGCAGTACTTC.

V and J are TRBV7-2 and TRBJ2-5, with D possibly being TRBD2 (5 bases). The germline gives CDR1 SGHTA, CDR2 FQGNSA. This CDR3 region has 16 residues. V was clipped by 0 bases and J by 5 bases, with 16 bases between them. This CDR3 is CASSLASLGIKETQYF. The CDR3 DNA is TGTGCCAGCAGCTTAGCATCTCTCGGGATAAAGGAGACCCAGTACTTC.

The genes are TRBV5-1 and TRBJ2-5; D is possibly TRBD1 (6 bases). CDR3 length: 15 residues. Trimming took off 2 bases at V and 1 base at J, with 12 bases between the two ends. Looked up from germline, CDR1 is SGHRS and CDR2 is YFSETQ. The CDR3 DNA reads as TGCGCCAGCAGCTTAGGAGGACAGAGCCAAGAGACCCAGTACTTC. Translation gives CASSLGGQSQETQYF.